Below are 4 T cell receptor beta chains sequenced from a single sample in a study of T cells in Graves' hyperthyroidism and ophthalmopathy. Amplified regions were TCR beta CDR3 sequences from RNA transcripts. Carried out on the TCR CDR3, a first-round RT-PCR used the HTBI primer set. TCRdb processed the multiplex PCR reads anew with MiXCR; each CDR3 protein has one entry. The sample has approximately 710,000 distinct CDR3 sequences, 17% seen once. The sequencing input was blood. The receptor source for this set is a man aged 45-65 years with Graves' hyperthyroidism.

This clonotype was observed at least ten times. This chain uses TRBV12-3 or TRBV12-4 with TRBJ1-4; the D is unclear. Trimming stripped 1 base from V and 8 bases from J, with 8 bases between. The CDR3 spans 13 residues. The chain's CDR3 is CASSLGRLEKLFF. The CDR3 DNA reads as TGTGCCAGCAGTTTAGGTCGGCTGGAAAAACTGTTTTTT.

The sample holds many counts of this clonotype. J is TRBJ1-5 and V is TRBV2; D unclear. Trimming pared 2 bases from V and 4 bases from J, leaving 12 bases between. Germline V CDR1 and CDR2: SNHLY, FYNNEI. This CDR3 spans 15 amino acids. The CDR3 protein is CASSERGFGNQPQHF. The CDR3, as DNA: TGTGCCAGCAGTGAAAGAGGGTTCGGGAATCAGCCCCAGCATTTT.

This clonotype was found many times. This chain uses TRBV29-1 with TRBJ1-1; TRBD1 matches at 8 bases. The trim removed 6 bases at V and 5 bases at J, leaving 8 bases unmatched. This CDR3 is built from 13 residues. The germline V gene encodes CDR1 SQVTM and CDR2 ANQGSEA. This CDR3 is CSVIDRGGTEAFF. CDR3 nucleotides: TGCAGCGTGATCGACAGGGGTGGGACTGAAGCTTTCTTT. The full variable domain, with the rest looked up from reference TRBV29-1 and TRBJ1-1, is SAVISQKPSRDICQRGTSLTIQCQVDSQVTMMFWYRQQPGQSLTLIATANQGSEATYESGFVIDKFPISRPNLTFSTLTVSNMSPEDSSIYLCSVIDRGGTEAFFGQGTRLTVV.

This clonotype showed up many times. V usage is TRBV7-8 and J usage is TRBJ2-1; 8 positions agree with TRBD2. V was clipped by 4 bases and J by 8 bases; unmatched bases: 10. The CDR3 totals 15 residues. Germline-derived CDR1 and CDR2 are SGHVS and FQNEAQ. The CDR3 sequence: CASSSLAVMGDEQFF. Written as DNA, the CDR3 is TGTGCCAGCAGCTCACTAGCGGTCATGGGTGATGAGCAGTTCTTC.